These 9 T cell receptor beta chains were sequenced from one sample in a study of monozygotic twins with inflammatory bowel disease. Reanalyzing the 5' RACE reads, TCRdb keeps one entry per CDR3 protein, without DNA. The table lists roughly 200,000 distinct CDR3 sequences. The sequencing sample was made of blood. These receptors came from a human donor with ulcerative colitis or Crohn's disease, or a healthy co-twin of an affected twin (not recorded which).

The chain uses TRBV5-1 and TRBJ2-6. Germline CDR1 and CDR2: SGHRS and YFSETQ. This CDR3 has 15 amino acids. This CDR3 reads CASSLESSGANVLTF.

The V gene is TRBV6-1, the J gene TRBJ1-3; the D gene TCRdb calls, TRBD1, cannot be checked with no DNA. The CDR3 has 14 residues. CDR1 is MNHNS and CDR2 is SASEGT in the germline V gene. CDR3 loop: CASTPGAQGNTIYF.

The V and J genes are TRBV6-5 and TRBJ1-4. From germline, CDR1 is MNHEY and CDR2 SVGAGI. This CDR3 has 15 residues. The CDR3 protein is CASSYSISTNEKLFF.

Here the CDR3 reads CASRRRGDQPQHF. This sequence joins TRBV27 and TRBJ1-5; checking the TCRdb D call of TRBD1 is not possible without DNA. The CDR3 runs 13 residues. In germline, CDR1 is MNHEY, CDR2 SMNVEV (reference sequence).

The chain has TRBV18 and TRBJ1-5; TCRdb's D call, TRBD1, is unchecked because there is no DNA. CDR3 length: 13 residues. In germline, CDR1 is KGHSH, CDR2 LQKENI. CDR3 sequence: CASSAGGNQPQHF. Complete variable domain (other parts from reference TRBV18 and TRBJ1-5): NAGVMQNPRHLVRRRGQEARLRCSPMKGHSHVYWYRQLPEEGLKFMVYLQKENIIDESGMPKERFSAEFPKEGPSILRIQQVVRGDSAAYFCASSAGGNQPQHFGDGTRLSIL.

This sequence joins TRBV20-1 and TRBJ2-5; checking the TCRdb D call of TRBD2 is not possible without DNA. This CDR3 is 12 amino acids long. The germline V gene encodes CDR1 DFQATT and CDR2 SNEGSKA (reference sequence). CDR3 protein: CSTDFSQETQYF.

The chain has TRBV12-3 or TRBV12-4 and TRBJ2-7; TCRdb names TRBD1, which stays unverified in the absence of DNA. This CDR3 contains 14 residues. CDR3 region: CASSKRDSAYEQYF.

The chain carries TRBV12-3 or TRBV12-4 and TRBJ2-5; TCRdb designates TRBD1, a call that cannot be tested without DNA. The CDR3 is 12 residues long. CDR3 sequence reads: CASTPSGETPYF.

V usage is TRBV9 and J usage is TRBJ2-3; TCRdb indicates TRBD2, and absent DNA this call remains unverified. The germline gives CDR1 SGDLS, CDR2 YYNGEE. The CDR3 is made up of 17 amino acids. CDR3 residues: CASSSDPSSFNRDTQYF.